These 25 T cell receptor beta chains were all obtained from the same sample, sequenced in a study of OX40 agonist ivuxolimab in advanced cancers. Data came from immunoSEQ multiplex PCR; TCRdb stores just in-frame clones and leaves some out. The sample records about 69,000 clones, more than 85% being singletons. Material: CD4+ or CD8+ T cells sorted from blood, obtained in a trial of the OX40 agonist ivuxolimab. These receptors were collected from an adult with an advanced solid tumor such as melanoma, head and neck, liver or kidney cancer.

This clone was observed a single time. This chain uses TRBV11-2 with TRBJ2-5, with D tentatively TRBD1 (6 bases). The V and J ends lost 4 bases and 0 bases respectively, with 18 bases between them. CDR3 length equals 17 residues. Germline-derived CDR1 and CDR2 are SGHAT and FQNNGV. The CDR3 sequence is CASSSDLGTQDQETQYF. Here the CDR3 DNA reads TGTGCCAGCAGCTCCGACCTTGGGACACAAGACCAAGAGACCCAGTACTTC. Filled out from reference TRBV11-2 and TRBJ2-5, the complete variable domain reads EAGVAQSPRYKIIEKRQSVAFWCNPISGHATLYWYQQILGQGPKLLIQFQNNGVVDDSQLPKDRFSAERLKGVDSTLKIQPAKLEDSAVYLCASSSDLGTQDQETQYFGPGTRLLVL.

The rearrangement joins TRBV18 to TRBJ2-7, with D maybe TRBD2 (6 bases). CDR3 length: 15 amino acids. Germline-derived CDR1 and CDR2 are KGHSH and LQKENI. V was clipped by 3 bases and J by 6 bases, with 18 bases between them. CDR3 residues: CASSPPGQGLREQYF. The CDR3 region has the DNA TGTGCCAGCTCACCTCCGGGCCAGGGACTCCGCGAGCAGTACTTC.

For the CDR3, the DNA is TGTGCCAGCAGCCTCTGGGGCATAATCAATCAGCCCCAGCATTTT. Protein sequence: CASSLWGIINQPQHF. The chain has TRBV9 and TRBJ1-5; possibly TRBD1 for D (5 bases). From germline, CDR1 is SGDLS and CDR2 YYNGEE. The CDR3 runs 15 residues. Trimming pared 4 bases from V and 3 bases from J, leaving 14 bases between. The whole variable domain, filled in from reference TRBV9 and TRBJ1-5, reads DSGVTQTPKHLITATGQRVTLRCSPRSGDLSVYWYQQSLDQGLQFLIQYYNGEERAKGNILERFSAQQFPDLHSELNLSSLELGDSALYFCASSLWGIINQPQHFGDGTRLSIL.

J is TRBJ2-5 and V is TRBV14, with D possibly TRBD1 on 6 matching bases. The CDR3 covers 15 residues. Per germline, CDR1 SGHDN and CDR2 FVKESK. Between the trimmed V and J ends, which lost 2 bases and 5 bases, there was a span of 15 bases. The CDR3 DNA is TGTGCCAGCAGCCAATTCGACAGGTCCAGGGAGACCCAGTACTTC. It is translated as CASSQFDRSRETQYF. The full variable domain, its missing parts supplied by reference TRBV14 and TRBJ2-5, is EAGVTQFPSHSVIEKGQTVTLRCDPISGHDNLYWYRRVMGKEIKFLLHFVKESKQDESGMPNNRFLAERTGGTYSTLKVQPAELEDSGVYFCASSQFDRSRETQYFGPGTRLLVL.

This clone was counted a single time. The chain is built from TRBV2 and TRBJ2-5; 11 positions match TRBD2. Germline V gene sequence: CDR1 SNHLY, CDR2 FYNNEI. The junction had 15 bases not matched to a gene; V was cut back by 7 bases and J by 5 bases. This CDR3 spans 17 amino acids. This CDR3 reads CASTEGVSGRARETQYF. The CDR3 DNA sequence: TGTGCCAGCACCGAGGGGGTTAGCGGGAGGGCAAGGGAGACCCAGTACTTC.

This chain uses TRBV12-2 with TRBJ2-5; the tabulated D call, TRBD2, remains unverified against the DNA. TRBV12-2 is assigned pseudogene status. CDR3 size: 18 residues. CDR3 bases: TGTGCAAGTCGCTTAGCCCTTTGGACTAGCGGGAGAGAGGAGACCCAGTACTTC. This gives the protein CASRLALWTSGREETQYF.

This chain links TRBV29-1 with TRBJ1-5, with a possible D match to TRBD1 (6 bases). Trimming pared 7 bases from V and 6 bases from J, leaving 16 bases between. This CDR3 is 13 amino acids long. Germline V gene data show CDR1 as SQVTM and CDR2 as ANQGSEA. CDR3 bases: TGCAGCGCCAAAGGGGGGGTCGGTCAGCCCCAGCATTTT. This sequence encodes CSAKGGVGQPQHF.

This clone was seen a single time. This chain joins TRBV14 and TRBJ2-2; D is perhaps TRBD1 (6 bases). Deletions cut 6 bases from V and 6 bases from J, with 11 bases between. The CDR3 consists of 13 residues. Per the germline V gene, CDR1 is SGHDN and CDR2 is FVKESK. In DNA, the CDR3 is TGTGCCAGCAGACTAACAGGGCCCGGGGAGCTGTTTTTT. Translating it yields CASRLTGPGELFF.

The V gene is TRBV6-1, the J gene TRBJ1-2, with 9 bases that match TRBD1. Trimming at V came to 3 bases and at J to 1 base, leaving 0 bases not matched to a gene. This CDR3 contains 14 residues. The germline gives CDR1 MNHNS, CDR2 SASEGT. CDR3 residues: CASSETGGNYGYTF. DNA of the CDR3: TGTGCCAGCAGTGAGACAGGGGGTAACTATGGCTACACCTTC.

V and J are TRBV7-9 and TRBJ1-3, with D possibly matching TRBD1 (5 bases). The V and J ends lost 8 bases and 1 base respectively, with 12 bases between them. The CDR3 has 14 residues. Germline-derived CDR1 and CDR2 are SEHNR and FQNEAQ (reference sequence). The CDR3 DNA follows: TGTGCCAGCGGCGCGACAGATTCTGGAAACACCATATATTTT. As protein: CASGATDSGNTIYF.

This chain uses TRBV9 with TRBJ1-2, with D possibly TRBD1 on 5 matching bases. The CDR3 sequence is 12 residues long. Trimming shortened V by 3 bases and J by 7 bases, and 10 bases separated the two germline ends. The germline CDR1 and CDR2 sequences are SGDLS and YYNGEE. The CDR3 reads CASSAQGRGYTF. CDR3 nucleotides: TGTGCCAGCAGCGCGCAGGGTCGTGGCTACACCTTC.

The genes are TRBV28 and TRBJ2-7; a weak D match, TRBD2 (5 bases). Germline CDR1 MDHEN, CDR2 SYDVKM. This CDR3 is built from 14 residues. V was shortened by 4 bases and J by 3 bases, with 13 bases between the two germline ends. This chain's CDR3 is CASSSRTVDYEQYF. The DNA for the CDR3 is TGTGCCAGCAGTTCCCGGACTGTCGACTACGAGCAGTACTTC.

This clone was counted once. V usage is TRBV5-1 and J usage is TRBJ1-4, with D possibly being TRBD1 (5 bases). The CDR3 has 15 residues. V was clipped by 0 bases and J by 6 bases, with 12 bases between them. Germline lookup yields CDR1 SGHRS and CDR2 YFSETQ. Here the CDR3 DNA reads TGCGCCAGCAGCTTGGAAGGCAGGGAGTATGAAAAACTGTTTTTT. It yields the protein CASSLEGREYEKLFF.

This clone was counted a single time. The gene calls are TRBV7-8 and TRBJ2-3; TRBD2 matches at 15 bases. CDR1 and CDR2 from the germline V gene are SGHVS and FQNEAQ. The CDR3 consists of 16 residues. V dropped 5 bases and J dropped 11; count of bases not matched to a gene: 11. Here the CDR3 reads CASSGRTSGRAEVQYF. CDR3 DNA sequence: TGTGCCAGCAGCGGGCGGACTAGCGGGAGGGCCGAGGTGCAGTATTTT.

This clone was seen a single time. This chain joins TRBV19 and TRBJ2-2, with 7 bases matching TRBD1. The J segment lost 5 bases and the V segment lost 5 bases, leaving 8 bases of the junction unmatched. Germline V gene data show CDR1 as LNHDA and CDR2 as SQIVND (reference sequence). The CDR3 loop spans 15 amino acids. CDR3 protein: CASSHQGDWTGELFF. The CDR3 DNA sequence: TGTGCCAGTAGTCACCAGGGGGATTGGACCGGGGAGCTGTTTTTT.

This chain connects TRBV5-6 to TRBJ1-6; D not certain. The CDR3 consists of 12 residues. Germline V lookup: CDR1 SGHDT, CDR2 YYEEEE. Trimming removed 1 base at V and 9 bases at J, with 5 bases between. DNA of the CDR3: TGTGCCAGCAGCTTGTACAGTTCACCCCTCCACTTT. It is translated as CASSLYSSPLHF.

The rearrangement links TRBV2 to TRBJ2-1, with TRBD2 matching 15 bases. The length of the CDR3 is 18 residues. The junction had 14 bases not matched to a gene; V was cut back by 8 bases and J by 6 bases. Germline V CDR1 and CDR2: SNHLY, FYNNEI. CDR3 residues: CASQAPGLAGGQANEQFF. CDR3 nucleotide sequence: TGTGCCAGCCAAGCCCCGGGACTAGCGGGAGGACAAGCCAATGAGCAGTTCTTC.

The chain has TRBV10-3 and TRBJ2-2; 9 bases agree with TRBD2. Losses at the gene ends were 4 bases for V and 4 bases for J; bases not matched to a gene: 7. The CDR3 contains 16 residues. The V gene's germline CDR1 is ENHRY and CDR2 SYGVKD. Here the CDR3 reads CAISVSSGSGTGELFF. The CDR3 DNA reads TGTGCCATCAGTGTGAGTAGCGGGAGCGGCACCGGGGAGCTGTTTTTT.

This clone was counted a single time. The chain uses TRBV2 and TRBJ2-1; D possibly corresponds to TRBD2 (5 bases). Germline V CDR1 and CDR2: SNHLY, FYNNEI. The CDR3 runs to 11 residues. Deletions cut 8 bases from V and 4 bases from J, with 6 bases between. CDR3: CASSGYNEQFF. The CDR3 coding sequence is TGTGCCAGCTCGGGATACAATGAGCAGTTCTTC.

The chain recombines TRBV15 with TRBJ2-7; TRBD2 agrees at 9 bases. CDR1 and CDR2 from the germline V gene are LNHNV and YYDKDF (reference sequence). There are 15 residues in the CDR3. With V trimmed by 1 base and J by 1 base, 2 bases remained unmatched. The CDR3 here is CATSRGAGGSYEQYF. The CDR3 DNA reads TGTGCCACCAGCAGAGGAGCGGGAGGTTCCTACGAGCAGTACTTC.

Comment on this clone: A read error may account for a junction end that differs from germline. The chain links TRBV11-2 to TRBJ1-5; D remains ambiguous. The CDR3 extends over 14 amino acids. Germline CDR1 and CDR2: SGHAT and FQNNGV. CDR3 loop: CASSLDSSNQPQHF. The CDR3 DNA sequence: TGTGCCAGCAGCTTAGATTCCAGCAACCAGCCCCAGCATTTT.

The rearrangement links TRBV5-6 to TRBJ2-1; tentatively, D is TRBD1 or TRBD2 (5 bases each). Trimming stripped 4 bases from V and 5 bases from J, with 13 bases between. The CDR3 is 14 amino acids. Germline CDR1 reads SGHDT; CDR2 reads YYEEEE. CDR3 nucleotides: TGTGCCAGCAGCCAGGTCGGGGCAAACAATGAGCAGTTCTTC. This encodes CASSQVGANNEQFF.

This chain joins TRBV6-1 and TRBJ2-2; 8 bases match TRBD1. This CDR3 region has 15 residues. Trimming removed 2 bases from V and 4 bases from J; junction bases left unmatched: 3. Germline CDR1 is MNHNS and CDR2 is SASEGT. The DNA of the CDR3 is TGTGCCAGCAGTGAACCCAGGGGGCGCACCGGGGAGCTGTTTTTT. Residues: CASSEPRGRTGELFF.

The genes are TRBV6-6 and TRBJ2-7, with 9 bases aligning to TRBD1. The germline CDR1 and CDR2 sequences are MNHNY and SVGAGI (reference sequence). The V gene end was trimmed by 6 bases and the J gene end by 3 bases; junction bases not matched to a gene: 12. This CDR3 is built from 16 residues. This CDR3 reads CASRLPGQGNVYEQYF. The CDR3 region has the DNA TGTGCCAGCAGACTTCCGGGACAGGGAAACGTCTACGAGCAGTACTTC.

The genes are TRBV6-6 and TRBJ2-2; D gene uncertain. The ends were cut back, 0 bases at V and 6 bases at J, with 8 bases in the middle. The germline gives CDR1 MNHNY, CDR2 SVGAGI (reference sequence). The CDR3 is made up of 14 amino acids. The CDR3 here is CASSYSRRAGELFF. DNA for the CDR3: TGTGCCAGCAGTTACTCGAGACGGGCCGGGGAGCTGTTTTTT.